This TCR beta chain was retrieved from a study of radiotherapy plus CTLA-4 blockade in lung cancer. For the study at large: Objective responses were seen in 18% of patients, disease control in more than 30%.

Here immunoSEQ multiplex PCR was the method, and the copy in TCRdb shows in-frame clones only, minus some. The sample gives approximately 90,000 clones, 83% of which show up once; roughly 0.84% is in the top ten. Findings and caveats of the study: Peripheral blood showed expansion of tumor-derived TCR clones after radiotherapy and ipilimumab.

With respect to this clone: No antigen is known for it.

The V gene's germline CDR1 is SEHNR and CDR2 FQNEAQ (reference sequence). Unmatched junction bases numbered 8, after V lost 5 bases and J lost 7 bases. The CDR3 loop spans 15 amino acids. The sequencing here drew on peripheral blood, taken from a patient treated with radiotherapy plus ipilimumab. V usage is TRBV7-9 and J usage is TRBJ1-4; 9 nucleotides align to TRBD1. The sequence derives from a human donor with non-small cell lung cancer who had stable disease on radiotherapy plus ipilimumab. The CDR3 DNA follows: TGTGCCAGCAGCCCTTGGGGGACAGGGTTTGAAAAACTGTTTTTT. Residues: CASSPWGTGFEKLFF.